This T cell receptor (beta chain) was found in a study of blood T cell repertoires in COVID-19. TCRdb's copy holds only in-frame clones and misses some; the assay was immunoSEQ multiplex PCR. The sample holds about 240,000 clones, around 85% seen once. The CDR3 is 14 residues long. The junction had 6 bases not matched to a gene; V was cut back by 6 bases and J by 2 bases. Looked up from germline, CDR1 is MDHEN and CDR2 is SYDVKM. The specimen was peripheral blood. The receptor was derived from a man in his 60s with acute or convalescent COVID-19. The V gene is TRBV28, the J gene TRBJ2-5; 7 bases fit TRBD1. CDR3 sequence (DNA): TGTGCCAGCAGCAGGGACAGCCTACAAGAGACCCAGTACTTC. Amino acids: CASSRDSLQETQYF. Full variable domain (rest looked up from reference TRBV28 and TRBJ2-5): DVKVTQSSRYLVKRTGEKVFLECVQDMDHENMFWYRQDPGLGLRLIYFSYDVKMKEKGDIPEGYSVSREKKERFSLILESASTNQTSMYLCASSRDSLQETQYFGPGTRLLVL.